This TCR beta chain was found in a study of blood T cell repertoires in COVID-19. Background on the study: The United States, Italy and Spain were the sources of the acute and convalescent COVID-19 samples.

The germline V and J ends were trimmed by 1 base and 4 bases, with 7 bases remaining between them. Per germline, CDR1 LGHDT and CDR2 YNNKEL (reference sequence). The CDR3 loop spans 14 amino acids. In the source study's methods: Reference gene primer amplification gave nucleated cell count estimates. Some clones are missing from TCRdb's copy, which holds only in-frame ones; the method was immunoSEQ multiplex PCR. From that table come the V and J calls and clone size; the DNA was used to work out D and trimming. Among approximately 110,000 clones listed, roughly four fifths were seen once. The sample comprised peripheral blood. This TCR derives from a man between 65 and 85 years old with active or convalescent COVID-19. The genes are TRBV3-1 (or the pseudogene TRBV3-2) and TRBJ2-2; D gene unclear. Here the CDR3 DNA reads TGTGCCAGCAGCCAAGGGCATGGCACCGGGGAGCTGTTTTTT. It yields the protein CASSQGHGTGELFF.